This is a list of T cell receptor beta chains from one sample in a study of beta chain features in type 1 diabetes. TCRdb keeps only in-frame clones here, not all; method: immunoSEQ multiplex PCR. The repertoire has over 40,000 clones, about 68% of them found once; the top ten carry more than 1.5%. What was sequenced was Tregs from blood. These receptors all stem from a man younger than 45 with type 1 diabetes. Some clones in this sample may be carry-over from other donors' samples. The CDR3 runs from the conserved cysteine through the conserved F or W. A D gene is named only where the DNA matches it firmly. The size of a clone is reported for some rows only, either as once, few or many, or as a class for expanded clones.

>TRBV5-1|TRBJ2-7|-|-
TGCGCCAGCAGCCAACAGGGCTACGAGCAGTACTTC
CASSQQGYEQYF
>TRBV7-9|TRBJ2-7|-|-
TGTGCCAGCAGCCCCAATAGCTACGAGCAGTACTTC
CASSPNSYEQYF
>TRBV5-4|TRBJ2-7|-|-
TGTGCCAGCAGCCAAGACGGAGGGGGCTTCTCCTACGAGCAGTACTTC
CASSQDGGGFSYEQYF
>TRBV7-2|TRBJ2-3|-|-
TGTGCCAGCAGCTCCGGCCGGCGGAGGAGCACAGATACGCAGTATTTT
CASSSGRRRSTDTQYF
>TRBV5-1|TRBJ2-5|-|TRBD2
TGCGCCAGCAGCTTGGGACTAGCGGGAGTATCGTCGGAGACCCAGTACTTC
CASSLGLAGVSSETQYF
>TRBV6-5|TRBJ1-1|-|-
TGTGCCAGCAGCCGGATCGAAAGCGCTGAAGCTTTCTTT
CASSRIESAEAFF
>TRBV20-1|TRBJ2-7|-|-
TGCAGTGCTGGACTGAGCTACGAGCAGTACTTC
CSAGLSYEQYF
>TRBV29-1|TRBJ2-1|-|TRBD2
TGCAGCGCCGAAAGATACGGGGGGGCACCTTACAATGAGCAGTTCTTC
CSAERYGGAPYNEQFF
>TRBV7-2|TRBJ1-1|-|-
TGTGCCAGCAGCTGGGTTTCCGTCCCCCGAGGGCTTGAAGCTTTCTTT
CASSWVSVPRGLEAFF
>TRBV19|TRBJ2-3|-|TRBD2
TGTGCCAGTTCCGCCGCGAGGACTAGGGGAGATACGCAGTATTTT
CASSAARTRGDTQYF
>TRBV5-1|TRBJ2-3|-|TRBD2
TGCGCCAGCAGCCCCACTAGCGGGGGGGCCTATAGGGCAGATACGCAGTATTTT
CASSPTSGGAYRADTQYF
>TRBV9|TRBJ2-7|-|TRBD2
TGTGCCAGCAGCGCAGGACTAGCGGGGGACTACGAGCAGTACTTC
CASSAGLAGDYEQYF
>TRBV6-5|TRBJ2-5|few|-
TGTGCCAGCAGTTACTCGACTGGGGGAGGGACCCAGTACTTC
CASSYSTGGGTQYF
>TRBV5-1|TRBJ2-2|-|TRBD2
TGCGCCAGCAGCCGCAAGTTCTCATCTAGCGGGGCTGCCGGGGAGCTGTTTTTT
CASSRKFSSSGAAGELFF
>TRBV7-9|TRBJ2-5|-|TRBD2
TGTGCCAGCAGCCCCTGGGTAGCGGGGTCTGAGACCCAGTACTTC
CASSPWVAGSETQYF
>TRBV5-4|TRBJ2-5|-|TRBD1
TGTGCCAGCAGCCCTACCGGGACAGGAGACCAAGAGACCCAGTACTTC
CASSPTGTGDQETQYF
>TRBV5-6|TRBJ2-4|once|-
TGTGCCAGCAGCTTTGTGGGCTTGTCCAAAAACATTCAGTACTTC
CASSFVGLSKNIQYF
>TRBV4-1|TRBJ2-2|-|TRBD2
TGCGCCAGCAGCCAGCTTCCGGGACTAGTTAGCACCGGGGAGCTGTTTTTT
CASSQLPGLVSTGELFF
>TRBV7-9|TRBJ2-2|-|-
TGTGCCAGCAGCCCAACTAAGGCAGTTGTCGGGGAGCTGTTTTTT
CASSPTKAVVGELFF
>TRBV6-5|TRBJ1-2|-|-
TGTGCCAGCAGCCGGGGGAGTGGCTACACCTTC
CASSRGSGYTF
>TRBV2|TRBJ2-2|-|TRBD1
TGTGCCAGCAGTGAAAGGACAGGGGGCCGGGAGCTGTTTTTT
CASSERTGGRELFF
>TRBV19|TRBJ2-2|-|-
TGTGCCAGTAGTATCAGGGTAACCGGGGAGCTGTTTTTT
CASSIRVTGELFF
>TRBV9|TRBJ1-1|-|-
TGTGCCAGCAGCGTAGGCACAGGGCTGAACACTGAAGCTTTCTTT
CASSVGTGLNTEAFF
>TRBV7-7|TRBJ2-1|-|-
TGTGCTAGCAGCTTCGGGGAGGGGGGCTACAATGAGCAGTTCTTC
CASSFGEGGYNEQFF